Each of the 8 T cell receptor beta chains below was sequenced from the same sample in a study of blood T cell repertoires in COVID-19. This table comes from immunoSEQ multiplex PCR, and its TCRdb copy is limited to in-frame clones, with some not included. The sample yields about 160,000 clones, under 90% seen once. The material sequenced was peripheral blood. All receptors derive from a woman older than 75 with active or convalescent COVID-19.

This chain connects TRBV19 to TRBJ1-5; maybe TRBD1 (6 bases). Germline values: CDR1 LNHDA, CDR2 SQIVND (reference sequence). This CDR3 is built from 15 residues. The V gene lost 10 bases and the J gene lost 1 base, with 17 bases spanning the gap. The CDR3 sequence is CATNDRSSSNQPQHF. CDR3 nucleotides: TGTGCCACCAATGACAGGTCGTCCAGCAATCAGCCCCAGCATTTT.

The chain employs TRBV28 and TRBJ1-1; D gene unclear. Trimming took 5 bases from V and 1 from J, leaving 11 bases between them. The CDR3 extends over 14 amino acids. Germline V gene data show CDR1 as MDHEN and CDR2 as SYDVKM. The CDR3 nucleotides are TGTGCCAGCAGTCCCCTTCGAGAGAACACTGAAGCTTTCTTT. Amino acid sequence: CASSPLRENTEAFF.

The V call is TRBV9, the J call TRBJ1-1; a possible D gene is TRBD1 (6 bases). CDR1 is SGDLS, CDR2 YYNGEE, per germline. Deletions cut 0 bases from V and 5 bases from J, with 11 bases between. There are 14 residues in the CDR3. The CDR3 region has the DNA TGTGCCAGCAGCGTAGACCAGGGGTGGACTGAAGCTTTCTTT. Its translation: CASSVDQGWTEAFF.

CDR3 sequence: CASSYSEGSEAFF. The CDR3, as DNA: TGTGCCAGCAGTTACTCGGAGGGGTCTGAAGCTTTCTTT. The chain joins TRBV6-6 to TRBJ1-1, with a possible D match to TRBD1 (5 bases). Trimming left V 0 bases short and J 6 bases short, with 8 bases between. Germline CDR1 is MNHNY and CDR2 is SVGAGI (reference sequence). This CDR3 region has 13 residues.

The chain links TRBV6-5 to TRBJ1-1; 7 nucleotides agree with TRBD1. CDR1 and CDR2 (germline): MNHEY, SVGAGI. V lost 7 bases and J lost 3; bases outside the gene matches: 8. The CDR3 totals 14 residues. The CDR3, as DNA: TGTGCCAGCACCCTCAGGGGGATCGACACTGAAGCTTTCTTT. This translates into CASTLRGIDTEAFF.

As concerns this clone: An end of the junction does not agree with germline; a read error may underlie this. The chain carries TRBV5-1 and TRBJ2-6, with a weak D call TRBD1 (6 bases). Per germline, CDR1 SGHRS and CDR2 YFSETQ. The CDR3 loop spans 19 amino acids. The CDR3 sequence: CASSRTNMDSYSGANVLTF. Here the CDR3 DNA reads TGCGCCAGCAGCCGAACTAACATGGACAGTTACTCTGGTGCCAACGTCCTGACTTTC.

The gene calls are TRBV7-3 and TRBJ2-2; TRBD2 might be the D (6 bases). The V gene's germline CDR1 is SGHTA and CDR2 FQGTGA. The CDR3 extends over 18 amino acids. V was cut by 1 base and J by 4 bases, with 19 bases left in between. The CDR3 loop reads CASSLRWTKRWGTGELFF. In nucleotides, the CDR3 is TGTGCCAGCAGCTTAAGGTGGACTAAAAGGTGGGGCACCGGGGAGCTGTTTTTT.

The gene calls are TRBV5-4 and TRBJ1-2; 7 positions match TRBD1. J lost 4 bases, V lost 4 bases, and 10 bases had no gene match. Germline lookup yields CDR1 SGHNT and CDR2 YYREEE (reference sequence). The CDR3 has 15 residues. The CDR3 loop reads CASSQGRGMSYGYTF. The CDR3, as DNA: TGTGCCAGCAGCCAAGGCAGGGGGATGAGCTATGGCTACACCTTC.